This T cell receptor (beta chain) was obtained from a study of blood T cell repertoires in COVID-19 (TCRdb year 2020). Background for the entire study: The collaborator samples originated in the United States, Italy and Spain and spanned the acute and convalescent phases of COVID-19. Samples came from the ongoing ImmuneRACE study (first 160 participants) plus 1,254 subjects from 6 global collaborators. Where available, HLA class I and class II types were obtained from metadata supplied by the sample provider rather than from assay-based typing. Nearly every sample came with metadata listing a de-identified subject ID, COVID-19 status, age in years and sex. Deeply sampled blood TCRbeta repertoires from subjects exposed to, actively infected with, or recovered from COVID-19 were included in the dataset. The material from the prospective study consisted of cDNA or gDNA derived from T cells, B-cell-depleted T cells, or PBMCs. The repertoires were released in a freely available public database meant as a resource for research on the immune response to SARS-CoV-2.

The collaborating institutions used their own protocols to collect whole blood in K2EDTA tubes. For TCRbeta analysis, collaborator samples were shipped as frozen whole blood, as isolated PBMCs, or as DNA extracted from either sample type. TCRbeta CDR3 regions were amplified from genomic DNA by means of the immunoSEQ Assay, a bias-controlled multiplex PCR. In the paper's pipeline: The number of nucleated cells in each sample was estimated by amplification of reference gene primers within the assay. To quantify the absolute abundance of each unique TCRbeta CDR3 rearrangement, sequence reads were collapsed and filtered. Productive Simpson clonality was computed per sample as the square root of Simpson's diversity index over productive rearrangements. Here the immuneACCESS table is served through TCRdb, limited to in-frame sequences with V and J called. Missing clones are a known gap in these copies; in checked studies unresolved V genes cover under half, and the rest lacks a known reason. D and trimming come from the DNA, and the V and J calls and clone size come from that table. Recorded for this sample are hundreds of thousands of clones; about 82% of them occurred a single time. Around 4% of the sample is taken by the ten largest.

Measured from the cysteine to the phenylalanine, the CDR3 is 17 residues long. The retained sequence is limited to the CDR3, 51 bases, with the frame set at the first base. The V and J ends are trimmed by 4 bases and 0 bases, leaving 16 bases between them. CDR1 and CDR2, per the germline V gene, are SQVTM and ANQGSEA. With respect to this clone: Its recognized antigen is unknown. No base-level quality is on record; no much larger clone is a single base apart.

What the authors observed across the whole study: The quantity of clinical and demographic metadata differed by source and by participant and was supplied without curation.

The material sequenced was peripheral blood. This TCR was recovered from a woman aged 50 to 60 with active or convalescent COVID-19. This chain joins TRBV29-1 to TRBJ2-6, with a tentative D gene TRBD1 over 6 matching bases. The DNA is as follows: TGCAGCGTTGCCTCCGGGACACTGTCCTCTGGGGCCAACGTCCTGACTTTC. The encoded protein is CSVASGTLSSGANVLTF. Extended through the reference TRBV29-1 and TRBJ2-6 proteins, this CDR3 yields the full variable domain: SAVISQKPSRDICQRGTSLTIQCQVDSQVTMMFWYRQQPGQSLTLIATANQGSEATYESGFVIDKFPISRPNLTFSTLTVSNMSPEDSSIYLCSVASGTLSSGANVLTFGAGSRLTVL.